Presented here are 10 T cell receptor beta chains from one specimen sequenced in a study of blood T cell repertoires in COVID-19. Only in-frame clones appear in the TCRdb table, and some are missing; sequencing was by immunoSEQ multiplex PCR. The table includes more than 90,000 clones, 80% to 90% detected once. Input material: peripheral blood. The receptors were gathered from a man between 35 and 55 years old with acute or convalescent COVID-19.

The chain recombines TRBV18 with TRBJ1-2, with 10 bases identical to TRBD1. Germline-derived CDR1 and CDR2 are KGHSH and LQKENI. V gave up 3 bases and J gave up 4 bases; unmatched junction bases: 8. The CDR3 consists of 16 residues. The CDR3 DNA reads as TGTGCCAGCTCACCTCGGGGGACAGGGGAGCTCTATGGCTACACCTTC. It encodes CASSPRGTGELYGYTF.

The chain couples TRBV18 to TRBJ2-1, with 8 positions matching TRBD2. Unmatched junction bases numbered 16, after V lost 6 bases and J lost 0 bases. This CDR3 is 19 amino acids long. Germline CDR1 is KGHSH and CDR2 is LQKENI. CDR3 sequence reads: CASSPTAGGQPSSYNEQFF. For the CDR3, the DNA is TGTGCCAGCTCGCCCACGGCGGGGGGACAACCGAGCTCCTACAATGAGCAGTTCTTC. Full variable domain (rest looked up from reference TRBV18 and TRBJ2-1): NAGVMQNPRHLVRRRGQEARLRCSPMKGHSHVYWYRQLPEEGLKFMVYLQKENIIDESGMPKERFSAEFPKEGPSILRIQQVVRGDSAAYFCASSPTAGGQPSSYNEQFFGPGTRLTVL.

V gene TRBV19 combines with J gene TRBJ2-2; no clear D. Germline CDR1 reads LNHDA; CDR2 reads SQIVND (reference sequence). The CDR3 contains 14 residues. V lost 8 bases and J lost 7, with 17 bases in between. CDR3 in amino acids: CASSDTPQIGELFF. The CDR3, as DNA: TGTGCCAGTTCCGATACACCCCAGATCGGGGAGCTGTTTTTT.

The V gene is TRBV6-2 or TRBV6-3, the J gene TRBJ2-5, with 7 bases fitting TRBD1. Germline trimming cut 4 bases from V and 1 base from J; bases unmatched to any gene: 0. The CDR3 consists of 13 residues. Germline CDR1 and CDR2: MNHEY and SVGEGT. The CDR3 protein is CASSWTGQETQYF. The CDR3 nucleotides read TGTGCCAGCAGTTGGACAGGCCAAGAGACCCAGTACTTC.

The genes are TRBV7-2 and TRBJ2-5; 7 positions match TRBD2. V trimming: 2 bases; J trimming: 2 bases; junction bases outside the gene matches: 8. The length of the CDR3 is 16 residues. Germline CDR1 and CDR2: SGHTA and FQGNSA. The CDR3 sequence: CASSLKAGRGQETQYF. CDR3 bases: TGTGCCAGCAGCTTAAAGGCAGGGAGGGGACAAGAGACCCAGTACTTC.

The rearrangement uses TRBV2 and TRBJ2-7, with D perhaps TRBD1 (6 bases). CDR1 SNHLY and CDR2 FYNNEI come from the germline V gene. Trimming pared 7 bases from V and 1 base from J, leaving 14 bases between. This CDR3 has 14 amino acids. The CDR3 reads CASKGEWGSYEQYF. In DNA, the CDR3 is TGTGCCAGCAAGGGGGAGTGGGGGTCCTACGAGCAGTACTTC.

The chain recombines TRBV14 with TRBJ2-5, with 10 bases lining up with TRBD1. Germline loops: CDR1 SGHDN, CDR2 FVKESK. J gave up 4 bases and V 3 bases, and 8 bases lay outside the gene matches. The CDR3 contains 16 residues. The CDR3, as DNA: TGTGCCAGCAGCCACCCGGGACAGGGGACCGGAGAGACCCAGTACTTC. Translated, it gives CASSHPGQGTGETQYF.

The chain links TRBV5-6 to TRBJ1-4, with D perhaps TRBD1 (5 bases). Germline V CDR1 and CDR2: SGHDT, YYEEEE. The CDR3 is 15 amino acids. V was trimmed by 1 base and J by 6 bases, leaving 13 bases between them. This chain's CDR3 is CASSLIGELDEKLFF. The CDR3 bases are TGTGCCAGCAGCTTGATAGGGGAATTGGATGAAAAACTGTTTTTT.

This clone appeared a single time. The chain joins TRBV29-1 to TRBJ1-2, with D uncertain. This CDR3 region has 13 residues. Germline CDR1 SQVTM, CDR2 ANQGSEA. Trimming shortened V by 5 bases and J by 2 bases, and 12 bases separated the two germline ends. The CDR3 nucleotides read TGCAGCGTTTGGGTCCCCGGGAACTATGGCTACACCTTC. This translates into CSVWVPGNYGYTF.

Comments on this clone: Sequence at one end of the junction differs from germline and may be a read error. The chain joins TRBV2 to TRBJ1-1, with D possibly TRBD1 on 6 matching bases. This CDR3 spans 11 amino acids. CDR1 and CDR2 (germline): SNHLY, FYNNEI. The CDR3 here is CASNARDRRFF. DNA of the CDR3: TGTGCCAGCAATGCCCGAGACAGGAGATTTTTT.